The TCR beta chain under discussion was sequenced for a study of shared clonotypes between healthy human individuals. Once extracted for a subset, genomic DNA was divided evenly among several immunoSEQ plates. The data were produced by immunoSEQ multiplex PCR, yet TCRdb's version contains in-frame clones alone and is incomplete. The data hold about 870,000 clones, with 80% to 95% observed a single time. The ends lost 3 bases at V and 2 bases at J; junction bases unmatched: 4. This CDR3 contains 16 residues. The germline gives CDR1 MGHRA, CDR2 YSYEKL. It was CD45RO-negative cells, positively selected for CCR7, that made up naive CD8 cells, with terminally differentiated effector memory CD45RA+ cells excluded.

Sequenced material: naive CD8+ T cells sorted from blood. This rearrangement joins TRBV4-1 to TRBJ2-6, with 7 nucleotides matching TRBD1. This clonotype was obtained from a man between 25 and 39 years old in good health. Here the CDR3 reads CASSQGQGAGANVLTF. The CDR3 DNA is TGCGCCAGCAGCCAGGGTCAGGGGGCTGGGGCCAACGTCCTGACTTTC.